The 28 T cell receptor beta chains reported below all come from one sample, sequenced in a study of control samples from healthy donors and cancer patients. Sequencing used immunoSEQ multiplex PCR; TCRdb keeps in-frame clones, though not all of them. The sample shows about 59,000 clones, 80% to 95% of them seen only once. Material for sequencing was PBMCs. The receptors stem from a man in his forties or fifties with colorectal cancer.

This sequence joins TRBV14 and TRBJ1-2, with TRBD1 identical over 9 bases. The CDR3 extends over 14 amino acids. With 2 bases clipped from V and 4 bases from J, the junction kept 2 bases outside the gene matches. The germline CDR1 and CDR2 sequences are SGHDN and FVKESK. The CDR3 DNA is TGTGCCAGCAGCCAATTGACAGGGGGCTATGGCTACACCTTC. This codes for CASSQLTGGYGYTF.

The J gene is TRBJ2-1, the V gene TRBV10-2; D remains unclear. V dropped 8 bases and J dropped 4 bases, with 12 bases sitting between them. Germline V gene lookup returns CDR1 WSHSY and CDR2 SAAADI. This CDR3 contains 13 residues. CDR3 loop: CASAKGSYNEQFF. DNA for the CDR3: TGCGCCAGCGCCAAGGGCAGTTACAATGAGCAGTTCTTC.

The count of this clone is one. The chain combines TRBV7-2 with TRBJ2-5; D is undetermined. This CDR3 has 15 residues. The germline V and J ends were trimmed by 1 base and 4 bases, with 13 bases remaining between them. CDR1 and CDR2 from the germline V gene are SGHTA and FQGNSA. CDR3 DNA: TGTGCCAGCAGCTTAGGATCCACTTCGGTAGAGACCCAGTACTTC. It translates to CASSLGSTSVETQYF. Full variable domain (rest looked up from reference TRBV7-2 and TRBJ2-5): GAGVSQSPSNKVTEKGKDVELRCDPISGHTALYWYRQSLGQGLEFLIYFQGNSAPDKSGLPSDRFSAERTGGSVSTLTIQRTQQEDSAVYLCASSLGSTSVETQYFGPGTRLLVL.

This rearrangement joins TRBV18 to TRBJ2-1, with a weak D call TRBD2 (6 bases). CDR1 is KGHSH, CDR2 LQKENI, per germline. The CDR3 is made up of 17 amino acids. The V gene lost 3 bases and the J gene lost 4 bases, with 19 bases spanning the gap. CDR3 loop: CASSPQTLAPRYNEQFF. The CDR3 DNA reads TGTGCCAGCTCACCCCAAACACTAGCCCCGAGATACAATGAGCAGTTCTTC.

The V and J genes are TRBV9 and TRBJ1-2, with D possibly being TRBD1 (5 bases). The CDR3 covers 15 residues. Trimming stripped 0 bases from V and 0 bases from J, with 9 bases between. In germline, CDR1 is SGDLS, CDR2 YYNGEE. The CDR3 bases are TGTGCCAGCAGCGTAGGACAGTTTCCTAACTATGGCTACACCTTC. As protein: CASSVGQFPNYGYTF.

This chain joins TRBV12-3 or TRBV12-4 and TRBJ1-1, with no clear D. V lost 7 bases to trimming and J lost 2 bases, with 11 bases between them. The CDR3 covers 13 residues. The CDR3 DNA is TGTGCCAGCACATACGGGGTAAACACTGAAGCTTTCTTT. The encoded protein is CASTYGVNTEAFF.

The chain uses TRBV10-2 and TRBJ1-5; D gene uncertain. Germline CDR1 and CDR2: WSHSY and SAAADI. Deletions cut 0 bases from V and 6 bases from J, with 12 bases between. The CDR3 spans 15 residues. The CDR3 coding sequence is TGCGCCAGCAGTGAGTCTGAATTGATGGGTCAGCCCCAGCATTTT. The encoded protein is CASSESELMGQPQHF.

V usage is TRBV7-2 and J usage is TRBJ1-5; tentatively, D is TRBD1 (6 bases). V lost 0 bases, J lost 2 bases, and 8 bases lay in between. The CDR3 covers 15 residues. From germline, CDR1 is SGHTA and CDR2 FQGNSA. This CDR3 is CASSLAQGGNQPQHF. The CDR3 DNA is TGTGCCAGCAGCTTAGCACAGGGCGGCAATCAGCCCCAGCATTTT.

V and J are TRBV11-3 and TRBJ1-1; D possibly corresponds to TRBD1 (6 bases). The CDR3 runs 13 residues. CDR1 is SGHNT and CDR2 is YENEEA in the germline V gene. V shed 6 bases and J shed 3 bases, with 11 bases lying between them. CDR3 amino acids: CASRGHRDTEAFF. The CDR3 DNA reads TGTGCCAGCAGGGGACACAGGGACACTGAAGCTTTCTTT.

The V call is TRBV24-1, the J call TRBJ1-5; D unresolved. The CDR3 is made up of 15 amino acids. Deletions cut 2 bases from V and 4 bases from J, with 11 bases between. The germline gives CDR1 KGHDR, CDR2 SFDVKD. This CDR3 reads CATSDSRTGNQPQHF. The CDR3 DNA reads TGTGCCACCAGTGATTCGAGGACGGGGAATCAGCCCCAGCATTTT.

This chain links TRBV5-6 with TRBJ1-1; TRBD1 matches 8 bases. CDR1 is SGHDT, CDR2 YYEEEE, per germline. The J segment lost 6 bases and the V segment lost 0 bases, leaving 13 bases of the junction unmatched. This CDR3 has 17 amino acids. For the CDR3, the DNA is TGTGCCAGCAGCTTGGGATTCAGGGGGCACGGGTATTCTGAAGCTTTCTTT. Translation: CASSLGFRGHGYSEAFF.

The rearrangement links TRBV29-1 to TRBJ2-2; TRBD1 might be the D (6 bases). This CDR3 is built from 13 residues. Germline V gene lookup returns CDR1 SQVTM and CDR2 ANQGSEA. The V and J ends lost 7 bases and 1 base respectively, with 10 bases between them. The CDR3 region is CSGRTENTGELFF. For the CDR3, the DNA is TGCAGCGGGCGGACAGAGAACACCGGGGAGCTGTTTTTT.

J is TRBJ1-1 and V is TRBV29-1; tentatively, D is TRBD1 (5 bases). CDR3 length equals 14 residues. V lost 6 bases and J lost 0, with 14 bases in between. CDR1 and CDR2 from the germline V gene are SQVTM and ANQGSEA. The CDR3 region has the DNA TGCAGCGTCGCGGCCGGGACGTTGAACACTGAAGCTTTCTTT. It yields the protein CSVAAGTLNTEAFF.

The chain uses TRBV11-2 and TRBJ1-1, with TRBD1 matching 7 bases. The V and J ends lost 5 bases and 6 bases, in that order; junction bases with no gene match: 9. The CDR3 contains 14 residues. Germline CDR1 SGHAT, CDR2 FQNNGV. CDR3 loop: CASSPVAGGAEAFF. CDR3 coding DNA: TGTGCCAGCAGCCCAGTGGCAGGGGGTGCTGAAGCTTTCTTT.

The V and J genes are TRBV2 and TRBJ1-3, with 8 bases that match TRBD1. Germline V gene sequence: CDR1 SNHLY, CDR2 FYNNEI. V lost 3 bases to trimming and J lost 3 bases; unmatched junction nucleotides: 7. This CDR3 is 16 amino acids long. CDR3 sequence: CASSDLMDRVGNTIYF. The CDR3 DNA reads TGTGCCAGCAGTGACCTTATGGACAGGGTTGGAAACACCATATATTTT.

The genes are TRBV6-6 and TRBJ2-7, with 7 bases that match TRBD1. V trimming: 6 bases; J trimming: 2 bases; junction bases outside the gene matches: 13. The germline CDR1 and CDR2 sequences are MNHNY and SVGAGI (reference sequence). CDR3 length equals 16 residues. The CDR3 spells CASSGQENSGTYEQYF. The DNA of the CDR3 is TGTGCCAGCAGCGGACAGGAAAATAGTGGGACCTACGAGCAGTACTTC.

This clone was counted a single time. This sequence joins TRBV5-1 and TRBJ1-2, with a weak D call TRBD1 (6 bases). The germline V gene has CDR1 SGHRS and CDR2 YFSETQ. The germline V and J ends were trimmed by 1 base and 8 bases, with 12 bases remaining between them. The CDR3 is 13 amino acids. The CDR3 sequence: CASSLQGSGGYTF. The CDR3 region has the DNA TGCGCCAGCAGCTTGCAGGGGTCGGGAGGCTACACCTTC.

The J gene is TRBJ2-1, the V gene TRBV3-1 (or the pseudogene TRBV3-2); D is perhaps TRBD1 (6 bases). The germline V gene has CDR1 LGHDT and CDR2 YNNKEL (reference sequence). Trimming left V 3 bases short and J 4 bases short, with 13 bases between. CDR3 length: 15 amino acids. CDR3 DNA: TGTGCCAGCAGCCAGCCCGGACAGCGTTACAATGAGCAGTTCTTC. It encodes CASSQPGQRYNEQFF.

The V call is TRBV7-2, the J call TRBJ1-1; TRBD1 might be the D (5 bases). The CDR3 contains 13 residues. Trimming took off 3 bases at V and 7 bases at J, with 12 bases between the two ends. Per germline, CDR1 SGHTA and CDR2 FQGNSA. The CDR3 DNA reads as TGTGCCAGCAGCTTGGGGCGGGGCAATGAAGCTTTCTTT. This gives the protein CASSLGRGNEAFF.

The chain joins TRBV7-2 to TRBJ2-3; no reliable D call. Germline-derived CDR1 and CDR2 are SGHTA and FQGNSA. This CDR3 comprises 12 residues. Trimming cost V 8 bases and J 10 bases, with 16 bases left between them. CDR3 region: CASYYKLRAQYF. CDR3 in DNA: TGTGCCAGCTACTACAAGCTCCGGGCGCAGTATTTT.

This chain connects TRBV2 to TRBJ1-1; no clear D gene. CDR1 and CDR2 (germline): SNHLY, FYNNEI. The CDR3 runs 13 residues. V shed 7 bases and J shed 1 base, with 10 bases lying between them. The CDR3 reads CASIFRSNTEAFF. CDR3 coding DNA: TGTGCCAGCATCTTTAGATCGAACACTGAAGCTTTCTTT.

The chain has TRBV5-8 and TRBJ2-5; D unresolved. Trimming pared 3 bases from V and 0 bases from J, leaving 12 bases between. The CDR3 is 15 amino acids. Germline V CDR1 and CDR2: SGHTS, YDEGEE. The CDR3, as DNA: TGTGCCAGCAGCTCCGCAGCCGTCTACCAAGAGACCCAGTACTTC. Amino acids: CASSSAAVYQETQYF.

The CDR3 sequence: CASSKHGEKLFF. Here the CDR3 DNA reads TGTGCCAGTAGTAAACATGGTGAAAAACTGTTTTTT. This rearrangement joins TRBV19 to TRBJ1-4; D is unclear. V lost 4 bases, J lost 7 bases, and 7 bases lay in between. CDR3 length: 12 residues. CDR1 and CDR2 from the germline V gene are LNHDA and SQIVND (reference sequence).

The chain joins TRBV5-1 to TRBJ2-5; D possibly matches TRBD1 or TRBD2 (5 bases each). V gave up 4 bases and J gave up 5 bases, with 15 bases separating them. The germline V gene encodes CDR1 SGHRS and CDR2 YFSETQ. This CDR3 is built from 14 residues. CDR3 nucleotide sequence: TGCGCCAGCAGCCACAAGTCTTGGGGGGAGACCCAGTACTTC. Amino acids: CASSHKSWGETQYF.

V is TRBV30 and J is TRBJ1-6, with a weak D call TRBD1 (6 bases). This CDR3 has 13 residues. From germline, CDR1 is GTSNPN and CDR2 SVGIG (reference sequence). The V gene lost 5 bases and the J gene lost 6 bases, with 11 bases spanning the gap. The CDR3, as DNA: TGTGCCTGGGACCAGGACAGTAATTCACCCCTCCACTTT. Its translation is CAWDQDSNSPLHF.

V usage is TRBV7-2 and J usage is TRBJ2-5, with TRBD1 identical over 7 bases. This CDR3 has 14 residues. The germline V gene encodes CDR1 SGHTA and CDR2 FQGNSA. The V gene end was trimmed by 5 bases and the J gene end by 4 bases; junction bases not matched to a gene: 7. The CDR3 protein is CASSLKGARETQYF. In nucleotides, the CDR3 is TGTGCCAGCAGCCTAAAGGGGGCACGAGAGACCCAGTACTTC.

In nucleotides, the CDR3 is TGTGCCAGCAGCCAAGATAAGGTAGGAGCTGAAGCTTTCTTT. Its translation: CASSQDKVGAEAFF. The chain employs TRBV3-1 (or the pseudogene TRBV3-2) and TRBJ1-1; no reliable D call. The length of the CDR3 is 14 residues. The germline gives CDR1 LGHDT, CDR2 YNNKEL (reference sequence). With 0 bases removed from V and 6 bases from J, the gap between germline ends came to 11 bases.

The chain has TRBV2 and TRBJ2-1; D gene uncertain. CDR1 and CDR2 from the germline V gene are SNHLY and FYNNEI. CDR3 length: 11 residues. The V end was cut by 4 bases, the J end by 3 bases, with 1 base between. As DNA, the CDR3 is TGTGCCAGCAGTGTCTACAATGAGCAGTTCTTC. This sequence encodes CASSVYNEQFF.